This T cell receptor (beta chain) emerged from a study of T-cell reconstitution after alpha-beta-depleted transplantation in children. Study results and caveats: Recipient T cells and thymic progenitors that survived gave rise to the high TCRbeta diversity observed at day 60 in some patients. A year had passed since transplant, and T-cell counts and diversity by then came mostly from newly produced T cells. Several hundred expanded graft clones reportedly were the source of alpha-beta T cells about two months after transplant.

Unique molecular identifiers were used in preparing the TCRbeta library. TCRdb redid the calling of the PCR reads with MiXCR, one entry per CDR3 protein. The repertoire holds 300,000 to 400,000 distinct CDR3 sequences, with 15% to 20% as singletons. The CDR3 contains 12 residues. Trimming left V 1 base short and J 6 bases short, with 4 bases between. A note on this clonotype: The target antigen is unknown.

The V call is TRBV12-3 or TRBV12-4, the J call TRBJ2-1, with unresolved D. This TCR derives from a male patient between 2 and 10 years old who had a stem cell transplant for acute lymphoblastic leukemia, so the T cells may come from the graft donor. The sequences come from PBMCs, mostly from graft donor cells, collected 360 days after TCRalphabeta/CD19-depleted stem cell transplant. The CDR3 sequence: CASSLVLNEQFF. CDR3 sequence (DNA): TGTGCCAGCAGTTTAGTGCTCAATGAGCAGTTCTTC.